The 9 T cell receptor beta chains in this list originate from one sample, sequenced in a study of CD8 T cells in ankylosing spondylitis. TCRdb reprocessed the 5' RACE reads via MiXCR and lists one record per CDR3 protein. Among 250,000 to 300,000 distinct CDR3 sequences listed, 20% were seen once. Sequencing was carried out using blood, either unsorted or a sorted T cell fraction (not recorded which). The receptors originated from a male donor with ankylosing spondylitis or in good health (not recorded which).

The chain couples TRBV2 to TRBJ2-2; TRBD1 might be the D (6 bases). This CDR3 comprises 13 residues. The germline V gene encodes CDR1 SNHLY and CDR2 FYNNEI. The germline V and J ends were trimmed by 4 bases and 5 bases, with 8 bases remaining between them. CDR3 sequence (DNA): TGTGCCAGCAGTGGAGGGGGTACCGGGGAGCTGTTTTTT. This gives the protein CASSGGGTGELFF.

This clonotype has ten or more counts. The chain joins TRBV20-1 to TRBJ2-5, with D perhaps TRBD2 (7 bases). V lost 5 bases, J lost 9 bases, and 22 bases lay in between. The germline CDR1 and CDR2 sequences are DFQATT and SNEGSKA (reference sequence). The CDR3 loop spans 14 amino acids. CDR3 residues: CSAPLTGGPRAQYF. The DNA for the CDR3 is TGCAGTGCTCCCCTCACGGGGGGCCCGAGGGCCCAGTACTTC.

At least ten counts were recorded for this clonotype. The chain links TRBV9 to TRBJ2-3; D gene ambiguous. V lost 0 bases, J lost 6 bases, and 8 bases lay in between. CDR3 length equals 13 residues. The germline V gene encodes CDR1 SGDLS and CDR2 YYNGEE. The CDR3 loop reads CASSVVDTDTQYF. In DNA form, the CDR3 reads TGTGCCAGCAGCGTAGTGGATACCGATACGCAGTATTTT.

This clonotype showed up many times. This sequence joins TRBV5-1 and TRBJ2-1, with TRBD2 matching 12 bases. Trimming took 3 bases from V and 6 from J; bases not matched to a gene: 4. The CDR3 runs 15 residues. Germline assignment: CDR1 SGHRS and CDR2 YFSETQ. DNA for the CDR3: TGCGCCAGCAGCTCCGGGACTAGCGGGCCCAATGAGCAGTTCTTC. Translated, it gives CASSSGTSGPNEQFF.

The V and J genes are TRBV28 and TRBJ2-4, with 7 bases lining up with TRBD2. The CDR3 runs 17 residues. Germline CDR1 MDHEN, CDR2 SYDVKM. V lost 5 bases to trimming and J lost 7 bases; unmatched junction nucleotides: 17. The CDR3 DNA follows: TGTGCCAGCAGTCACAGTGGGCTAGCGGATTTCGGGAACATTCAGTACTTC. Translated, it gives CASSHSGLADFGNIQYF.

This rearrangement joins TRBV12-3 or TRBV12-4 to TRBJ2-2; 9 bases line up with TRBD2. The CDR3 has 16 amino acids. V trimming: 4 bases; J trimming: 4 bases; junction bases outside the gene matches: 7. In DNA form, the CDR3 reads TGTGCCAGCAGTTACGGCGGGAGGGCCCTCACCGGGGAGCTGTTTTTT. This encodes CASSYGGRALTGELFF.

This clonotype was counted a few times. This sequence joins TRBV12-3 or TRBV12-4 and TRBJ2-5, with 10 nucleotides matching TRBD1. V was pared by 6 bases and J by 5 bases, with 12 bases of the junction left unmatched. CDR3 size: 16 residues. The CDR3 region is CASSPLTGGAGETQYF. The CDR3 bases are TGTGCCAGCAGCCCACTGACAGGGGGCGCGGGGGAGACCCAGTACTTC.

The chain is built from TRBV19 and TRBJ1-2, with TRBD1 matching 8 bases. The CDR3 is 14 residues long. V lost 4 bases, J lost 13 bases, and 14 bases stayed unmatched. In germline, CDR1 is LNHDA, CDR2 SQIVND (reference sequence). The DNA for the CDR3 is TGTGCCAGTAGTAGGGTCCGGGACAGGAGGGATTGCACCTTC. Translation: CASSRVRDRRDCTF.

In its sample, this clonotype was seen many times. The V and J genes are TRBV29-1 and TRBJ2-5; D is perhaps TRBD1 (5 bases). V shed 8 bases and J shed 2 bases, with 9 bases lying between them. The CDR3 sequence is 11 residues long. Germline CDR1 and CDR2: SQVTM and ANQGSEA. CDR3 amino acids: CSSRQQETQYF. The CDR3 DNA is TGCAGCTCCCGACAGCAAGAGACCCAGTACTTC.